This note documents a single TCR beta chain sequence. Germline CDR1 reads SGHDT; CDR2 reads YYEEEE. Deletions cut 2 bases from V and 2 bases from J, with 11 bases between. This CDR3 contains 14 residues. This entry comes from a study of graft-versus-host responses after intestinal transplantation. Profiled with immunoSEQ multiplex PCR; TCRdb holds only in-frame clones, not every one. This table holds around 20,000 clones, roughly four fifths found once. Graft material was processed, releasing intraepithelial and lamina propria lymphocytes. Material: ileum tissue, obtained 12 days after intestinal transplant. This sequence originates from a human patient who received an intestinal transplant, so some T cells may come from the graft donor. This chain links TRBV5-6 with TRBJ2-7; D might be TRBD2 (5 bases). CDR3 in DNA: TGTGCCAGCAGCTTTTACAGAGCGGCCTACGAGCAGTACTTC. Amino acids: CASSFYRAAYEQYF.